This T cell receptor (beta chain) appears in the sequencing data of a study of T cells in Graves' hyperthyroidism and ophthalmopathy. RNA transcripts gave rise to amplified TCR beta CDR3 regions. When the TCR CDR3 underwent first-round RT-PCR, the HTBI primer set was used. One entry per CDR3 protein results from TCRdb running MiXCR on the multiplex PCR reads. The table includes approximately 600,000 distinct CDR3 sequences, around 21% detected once. Ophthalmopathy cases scored 3 or more on the Clinical Activity Score and 4 or more on NOSPECS grade, with duration below 3 months. Diagnoses were made from clinical symptoms, serum measures (thyroxine and TRAb), thyroid ultrasound and orbital computed tomography. Study-wide findings and caveats: Separating ophthalmopathy from stable hyperthyroidism was achieved by a 13 V-J model. In the blood, most expanded thyroid clonotypes above 0.001 appeared as well.

This clonotype was detected many times. Antigen unknown. This CDR3 contains 12 residues. V lost 8 bases to trimming and J lost 7 bases, with 12 bases between them. The sample was blood. This sequence joins TRBV12-3 or TRBV12-4 and TRBJ2-1; the D call may be TRBD1 or TRBD2 (5 bases each). This sequence originates from a man aged 30-40 years with Graves' ophthalmopathy. Written as DNA, the CDR3 is TGTGCCAGCGGTACCGAGGGGAATGAGCAGTTCTTC. Its translation is CASGTEGNEQFF.